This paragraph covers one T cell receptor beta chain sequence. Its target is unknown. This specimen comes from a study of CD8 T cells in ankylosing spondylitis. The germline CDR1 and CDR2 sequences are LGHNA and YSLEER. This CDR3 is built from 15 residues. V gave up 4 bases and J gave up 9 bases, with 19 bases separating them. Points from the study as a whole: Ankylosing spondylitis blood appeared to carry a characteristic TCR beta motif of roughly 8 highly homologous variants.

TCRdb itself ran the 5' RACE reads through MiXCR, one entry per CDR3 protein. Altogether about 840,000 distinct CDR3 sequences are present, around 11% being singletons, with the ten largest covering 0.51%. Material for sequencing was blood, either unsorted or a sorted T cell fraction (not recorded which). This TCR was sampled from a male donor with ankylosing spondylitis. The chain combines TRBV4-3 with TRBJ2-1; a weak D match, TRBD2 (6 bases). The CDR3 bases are TGCGCCAGCAGCCCCCGGACCCAACGGGGAGGTGAGCAGTTCTTC. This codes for CASSPRTQRGGEQFF.